Each of the 30 T cell receptor beta chains below was sequenced from the same sample in a study of T cells expressing NK-cell markers. From the 5' RACE reads, TCRdb lists one entry per CDR3 protein and no DNA. The sample's table shows 350,000 to 450,000 distinct CDR3 sequences. Sequencing was performed on blood T cells: a sorted CD56 or NKG2C T cell subset, CD4+ or CD8+ T cells, or bulk PBMC T cells (not recorded which). The receptors here all came from a man between 18 and 69 years old in good health.

The chain employs TRBV11-2 and TRBJ2-3; TCRdb's D call, TRBD2, is unchecked because there is no DNA. CDR3 length equals 16 residues. The germline V gene has CDR1 SGHAT and CDR2 FQNNGV. Here the CDR3 reads CASSGRLAAHTDTQYF.

This chain links TRBV6-1 with TRBJ2-3; TCRdb returns TRBD2, unconfirmable since there is no DNA. The CDR3 loop spans 17 amino acids. Germline CDR1 is MNHNS and CDR2 is SASEGT. CDR3 amino acids: CASGATSGGPRTDTQYF.

The chain combines TRBV4-2 with TRBJ2-3; TCRdb reports TRBD2, a call that lacks DNA to check it against. In germline, CDR1 is LGHNA, CDR2 YNFKEQ. The CDR3 covers 20 residues. Here the CDR3 reads CASSQDLVAGVKRSTDTQYF.

This chain uses TRBV20-1 with TRBJ2-7; the TRBD2 assignment by TCRdb is unverifiable without DNA. The germline V gene has CDR1 DFQATT and CDR2 SNEGSKA (reference sequence). CDR3 length: 15 amino acids. CDR3 amino acids: CSARDKGPYHYEQYF.

The V gene is TRBV27, the J gene TRBJ1-5; TCRdb's D call, TRBD1, is unchecked because there is no DNA. The CDR3 loop spans 15 amino acids. Germline lookup yields CDR1 MNHEY and CDR2 SMNVEV (reference sequence). The chain's CDR3 is CASSSGTVPNQPQHF.

The CDR3 sequence is CASSSQSTDTQYF. The chain is built from TRBV9 and TRBJ2-3. CDR3 length: 13 amino acids. Germline V CDR1 and CDR2: SGDLS, YYNGEE.

The V gene is TRBV3-1, the J gene TRBJ1-6; TCRdb selects TRBD1, and the lack of DNA leaves this call unchecked. The CDR3 loop spans 15 amino acids. Germline lookup yields CDR1 LGHDT and CDR2 YNNKEL (reference sequence). The CDR3 sequence is CASSQETRGNSPLHF. Looking up the rest from reference TRBV3-1 and TRBJ1-6 gives the full variable domain: DTAVSQTPKYLVTQMGNDKSIKCEQNLGHDTMYWYKQDSKKFLKIMFSYNNKELIINETVPNRFSPKSPDKAHLNLHINSLELGDSAVYFCASSQETRGNSPLHFGNGTRLTVT.

The CDR3 sequence is CASSGSGLGSGDTQYF. The chain joins TRBV9 to TRBJ2-3; TCRdb selects TRBD2, and the lack of DNA leaves this call unchecked. Germline values: CDR1 SGDLS, CDR2 YYNGEE. The CDR3 covers 16 residues. Full variable domain (rest looked up from reference TRBV9 and TRBJ2-3): DSGVTQTPKHLITATGQRVTLRCSPRSGDLSVYWYQQSLDQGLQFLIQYYNGEERAKGNILERFSAQQFPDLHSELNLSSLELGDSALYFCASSGSGLGSGDTQYFGPGTRLTVL.

The V call is TRBV9, the J call TRBJ2-2; TCRdb returns TRBD1, unconfirmable since there is no DNA. The CDR3 is 16 amino acids. The germline V gene has CDR1 SGDLS and CDR2 YYNGEE. The CDR3 region is CASSVSWGRGTGELFF.

V usage is TRBV6-1 and J usage is TRBJ1-2; TCRdb picks TRBD1, but there is no DNA to check that call. The length of the CDR3 is 13 residues. In germline, CDR1 is MNHNS, CDR2 SASEGT. This chain's CDR3 is CASRLDGRYGYTF.

The CDR3 spells CSARRDGGGYEQYF. The chain carries TRBV20-1 and TRBJ2-7; checking the TCRdb D call of TRBD2 is not possible without DNA. CDR1 is DFQATT and CDR2 is SNEGSKA in the germline V gene (reference sequence). The CDR3 consists of 14 residues.

J is TRBJ1-6 and V is TRBV12-3 or TRBV12-4; the TCRdb D gene call, TRBD1, has no DNA to confirm it. The CDR3 runs to 18 residues. This CDR3 is CASSSPGQASSYNSPLHF.

The chain links TRBV7-2 to TRBJ1-2; TCRdb gives TRBD1 as the D gene, but with no DNA this cannot be confirmed. The CDR3 consists of 16 residues. Germline lookup yields CDR1 SGHTA and CDR2 FQGNSA. CDR3 loop: CASSLAPANHGYGYTF.

The rearrangement uses TRBV29-1 and TRBJ1-3; without DNA, the TCRdb call of TRBD1 cannot be checked. The germline V gene has CDR1 SQVTM and CDR2 ANQGSEA. The CDR3 has 16 residues. The CDR3 here is CSVSGTPLDSGNTIYF.

The rearrangement uses TRBV4-1 and TRBJ1-4; TCRdb's D call, TRBD1, is unchecked because there is no DNA. Germline-derived CDR1 and CDR2 are MGHRA and YSYEKL. CDR3 length equals 16 residues. CDR3 in amino acids: CASSQPTRTGSMGLFF.

The chain employs TRBV30 and TRBJ1-2. Germline assignment: CDR1 GTSNPN and CDR2 SVGIG (reference sequence). This CDR3 contains 13 residues. The CDR3 here is CAWSVQENYGYTF.

V is TRBV20-1 and J is TRBJ2-1; TCRdb's D call, TRBD1, is unchecked because there is no DNA. The CDR3 is 15 amino acids. From germline, CDR1 is DFQATT and CDR2 SNEGSKA (reference sequence). This chain's CDR3 is CSAYRQGISYNEQFF.

The rearrangement joins TRBV11-3 to TRBJ1-2; TCRdb outputs TRBD1, but without DNA this stays unchecked. Germline values: CDR1 SGHNT, CDR2 YENEEA. This CDR3 is built from 11 residues. CDR3 loop: CASSHQGGYTF.

V usage is TRBV28 and J usage is TRBJ2-1. The CDR3 is 13 amino acids. Germline V gives CDR1 MDHEN, CDR2 SYDVKM. The CDR3 sequence is CASSLLAPDEQFF.

V usage is TRBV3-1 and J usage is TRBJ2-3; TCRdb picks TRBD1, but there is no DNA to check that call. Per germline, CDR1 LGHDT and CDR2 YNNKEL (reference sequence). The CDR3 is 16 residues long. The CDR3 is CASSHQGTASTDTQYF.

J is TRBJ2-5 and V is TRBV7-9; TCRdb names TRBD1, which stays unverified in the absence of DNA. The CDR3 contains 16 residues. The germline CDR1 and CDR2 sequences are SEHNR and FQNEAQ (reference sequence). The CDR3 sequence: CASSKWADSPQETQYF.

The chain employs TRBV18 and TRBJ1-1; TCRdb names TRBD1, which stays unverified in the absence of DNA. Germline CDR1 reads KGHSH; CDR2 reads LQKENI. The CDR3 contains 13 residues. This chain's CDR3 is CASQDSLNTEAFF.

The rearrangement links TRBV24-1 to TRBJ2-2; the TCRdb call, TRBD2, lacks DNA for checking. CDR1 and CDR2 (germline): KGHDR, SFDVKD. The CDR3 contains 21 residues. The CDR3 loop reads CATSDYRNPGAKGPNTGELFF.

The V gene is TRBV14, the J gene TRBJ2-2; the D gene TCRdb calls, TRBD1, cannot be checked with no DNA. CDR3 length: 19 amino acids. Per the germline V gene, CDR1 is SGHDN and CDR2 is FVKESK. CDR3 amino acids: CASSQYWGQGKVVTGELFF. The full variable domain, completed using reference TRBV14 and TRBJ2-2, is EAGVTQFPSHSVIEKGQTVTLRCDPISGHDNLYWYRRVMGKEIKFLLHFVKESKQDESGMPNNRFLAERTGGTYSTLKVQPAELEDSGVYFCASSQYWGQGKVVTGELFFGEGSRLTVL.

The gene calls are TRBV11-2 and TRBJ2-3; TCRdb's D gene call, TRBD2, goes unchecked for lack of DNA. CDR3 size: 17 residues. Germline V gives CDR1 SGHAT, CDR2 FQNNGV. The CDR3 here is CASSLDMASGGWDTQYF.

CDR3 sequence reads: CAISDSSGGPLGAQYF. The chain joins TRBV10-3 to TRBJ2-3; TCRdb gives TRBD2 as the D gene, but with no DNA this cannot be confirmed. Germline-derived CDR1 and CDR2 are ENHRY and SYGVKD. CDR3 length: 16 residues.

This rearrangement joins TRBV12-3 or TRBV12-4 to TRBJ1-2; with no DNA, the TCRdb D assignment of TRBD1 cannot be verified. This CDR3 has 15 residues. The chain's CDR3 is CASSLDLQGKDGYTF.

This chain uses TRBV5-5 with TRBJ2-5; TCRdb names TRBD1, which stays unverified in the absence of DNA. CDR1 is SGHKS, CDR2 YYEKEE, per germline (reference sequence). The CDR3 totals 15 residues. The CDR3 sequence: CASSPPRGRGETQYF.

The CDR3 is CASSPLVGEYEQYF. The chain recombines TRBV18 with TRBJ2-7. Germline-derived CDR1 and CDR2 are KGHSH and LQKENI. This CDR3 contains 14 residues.

The CDR3 region is CASSGTGGRKQYF. This chain links TRBV28 with TRBJ2-7; TCRdb's D call of TRBD1 is untestable without DNA. The CDR3 extends over 13 amino acids. CDR1 is MDHEN and CDR2 is SYDVKM in the germline V gene.